This T cell receptor (beta chain) was identified in a study of shared clonotypes between healthy human individuals. In the study overall: The study used three CD4 naive, three CD4 memory, two CD8 naive and one CD8 memory plate per donor.

On this clone: At one of its ends the junction is not consistent with the germline gene, which may arise from a read error.

The germline gives CDR1 SGHRS, CDR2 YFSETQ. The CDR3 has 12 amino acids. Measured with immunoSEQ multiplex PCR; TCRdb has only the in-frame clones, and not every one. The table includes millions of clones, 95% detected once. The receptor comes from a man between 18 and 29 years old in good health. The chain has TRBV5-1 and TRBJ2-7, with D maybe TRBD2 (6 bases). Sequenced: naive CD4+ T cells sorted from blood. As to subset: CD45RA+ positively selected. The CDR3 spells CASNLNGGEQYF. The CDR3 DNA reads as TGCGCCAGCAACTTGAACGGGGGTGAGCAGTACTTC.